This TCR beta chain was recorded in a study of T-cell memory formation after mild COVID-19. In TCRdb, the 5' RACE reads were re-called with MiXCR into one record per CDR3 protein. In the table there are roughly 340,000 distinct CDR3 sequences, around 20% of which are singletons. The sequence derives from a man younger than 35 who had mild COVID-19 (a few samples of this study predate the infection). Cell type and time point are not known. The specimen was PBMCs or a T cell subset sorted from them (not recorded which).

The chain's CDR3 is CASNRVGNQPQHF. CDR3 nucleotide sequence: TGTGCCAGCAACAGGGTTGGCAATCAGCCCCAGCATTTT. The V and J genes are TRBV6-2 or TRBV6-3 and TRBJ1-5, with D possibly being TRBD1 (6 bases). Germline V gene sequence: CDR1 MNHEY, CDR2 SVGEGT. With 7 bases removed from V and 2 bases from J, the gap between germline ends came to 9 bases. The CDR3 is 13 amino acids.